The 17 T cell receptor beta chains in this list originate from one sample, sequenced in a study of circulating CD8 cells and anti-PD-1 response in melanoma. TCR libraries were prepared from around 15 ng of total RNA with the QIAseq Immune Repertoire TCR panel. TCRdb ran MiXCR on the reads and lists one entry per CDR3 protein. Of about 510 distinct CDR3 sequences in the sample, about 6% were seen once. From live CD3+CD8+TCRalphabeta+ cells, four PD-1 and/or TIGIT subsets were sorted. This specimen consisted of CD8+ T cells from PBMCs, obtained at baseline or after one month of anti-PD-1 therapy (not recorded which). The receptor set was obtained from a human donor with melanoma.

This clonotype is classed as medium-sized. The genes are TRBV13 and TRBJ1-1; D is unclear. The germline V gene encodes CDR1 PRHDT and CDR2 FYEKMQ (reference sequence). This CDR3 has 13 residues. Trimming left V 3 bases short and J 4 bases short, with 9 bases between. The CDR3 DNA is TGTGCCAGCAGCTTGGAGGTGAGCACTGAAGCTTTCTTT. It translates to CASSLEVSTEAFF.

In this sample, this clonotype turned up a few times. The V and J genes are TRBV7-6 and TRBJ2-1; D gene uncertain. Germline-derived CDR1 and CDR2 are SGHVS and FNYEAQ. V shed 2 bases and J shed 10 bases, with 9 bases lying between them. CDR3 length: 12 residues. CDR3 in amino acids: CASSLSGTEQFF. CDR3 nucleotides: TGTGCCAGCAGCTTATCTGGAACAGAGCAGTTCTTC.

This clonotype rates as medium-sized. The genes are TRBV12-3 or TRBV12-4 and TRBJ2-1; 8 bases match TRBD2. J was trimmed by 5 bases and V by 3 bases; bases with no gene match: 18. There are 19 residues in the CDR3. This chain's CDR3 is CASSFRFGYAGGTDNEQFF. The CDR3 DNA reads as TGTGCCAGCAGTTTTAGGTTTGGATATGCGGGGGGTACGGACAATGAGCAGTTCTTC.

This clonotype counts as large. This chain joins TRBV12-5 and TRBJ2-1; 10 bases line up with TRBD2. J gave up 4 bases and V 6 bases, and 9 bases lay outside the gene matches. The CDR3 totals 16 residues. The germline CDR1 and CDR2 sequences are LGHNT and FRNRAP. The CDR3 here is CASGPEGLARYNEQFF. Here the CDR3 DNA reads TGTGCTAGTGGGCCAGAGGGACTAGCGCGGTACAATGAGCAGTTCTTC.

This clonotype was counted between two and nine times. The chain recombines TRBV20-1 with TRBJ1-3; 8 bases map to TRBD1. The germline gives CDR1 DFQATT, CDR2 SNEGSKA (reference sequence). Trimming at V came to 3 bases and at J to 0 bases, leaving 4 bases not matched to a gene. The CDR3 loop spans 15 amino acids. The CDR3 DNA sequence: TGCAGTGCTAGCGACACAGGGGGCTCTGGAAACACCATATATTTT. Encoded protein: CSASDTGGSGNTIYF.

This clonotype rates as medium-sized. The CDR3 is CASSVDIYSGTDTQYF. CDR3 bases: TGTGCCAGCAGCGTCGACATCTACAGCGGCACAGATACGCAGTATTTT. This chain uses TRBV9 with TRBJ2-3; D is undetermined. The V gene's germline CDR1 is SGDLS and CDR2 YYNGEE. V was pared by 2 bases and J by 1 base, with 14 bases between. CDR3 length: 16 amino acids.

By sample fraction, this clonotype is medium-sized. The V gene is TRBV12-5, the J gene TRBJ2-3, with D possibly matching TRBD2 (6 bases). CDR1 and CDR2 (germline): LGHNT, FRNRAP. The CDR3 has 18 amino acids. V shed 8 bases and J shed 2 bases, with 26 bases lying between them. Here the CDR3 DNA reads TGTGCTAGTTCGTGGTCTACCGCCGCTAGCGCCCTCACAGATACGCAGTATTTT. This gives the protein CASSWSTAASALTDTQYF.

In its sample, this clonotype was seen a few times. This rearrangement joins TRBV6-2 or TRBV6-3 to TRBJ1-2; possible D gene TRBD1, 5 bases. V shed 0 bases and J shed 8 bases, with 16 bases lying between them. The CDR3 is 15 residues long. CDR1 is MNHEY, CDR2 SVGEGT, per germline. The CDR3 DNA is TGTGCCAGCAGTTACTCGGAAGGGGACGGATCCGGCTACACCTTC. Protein sequence: CASSYSEGDGSGYTF.

This clonotype was counted a few times. V and J are TRBV2 and TRBJ2-5, with D possibly matching TRBD2 (5 bases). V was shortened by 7 bases and J by 5 bases, with 20 bases between the two germline ends. The CDR3 length is 15 residues. CDR1 and CDR2 (germline): SNHLY, FYNNEI. CDR3 coding DNA: TGTGCCAGCAACCCGCGGACGGGAACTGGGGAGACCCAGTACTTC. Its protein product is CASNPRTGTGETQYF.

This clonotype is classed as medium-sized. The genes are TRBV29-1 and TRBJ2-1, with 7 bases that match TRBD1. CDR3 length: 16 amino acids. With 2 bases clipped from V and 8 bases from J, the junction kept 15 bases outside the gene matches. The germline CDR1 and CDR2 sequences are SQVTM and ANQGSEA. In DNA, the CDR3 is TGCAGCGTTGAAATCTCACGGGACAGACTAATATATGAGCAGTTCTTC. It yields the protein CSVEISRDRLIYEQFF.

This clonotype counts as medium-sized (0.01 to 0.1%). The CDR3 protein is CASSQGLAGDTQYF. CDR3 coding DNA: TGTGCCAGCAGCCAGGGACTAGCGGGAGATACGCAGTATTTT. This chain joins TRBV7-2 and TRBJ2-3, with 12 bases that match TRBD2. The CDR3 contains 14 residues. Germline CDR1 SGHTA, CDR2 FQGNSA. Unmatched junction bases numbered 2, after V lost 5 bases and J lost 5 bases.

In its sample, this clonotype ranks as large. This rearrangement joins TRBV20-1 to TRBJ1-1; tentative D call: TRBD1 (5 bases). Trimming took 2 bases from V and 8 from J, leaving 18 bases between them. This CDR3 comprises 14 residues. Germline-derived CDR1 and CDR2 are DFQATT and SNEGSKA (reference sequence). CDR3 protein: CSARSGTSPGEAFF. The DNA of the CDR3 is TGCAGTGCTAGATCCGGGACGTCTCCGGGGGAAGCTTTCTTT.

This clonotype is medium-sized. This sequence joins TRBV7-9 and TRBJ2-7, with 10 nucleotides matching TRBD2. The CDR3 runs 14 residues. Losses at the gene ends were 5 bases for V and 5 bases for J; bases not matched to a gene: 6. From germline, CDR1 is SEHNR and CDR2 FQNEAQ (reference sequence). The CDR3 nucleotides read TGTGCCAGCAGCGGCGCTAGCGGGGGAAACGAGCAGTACTTC. It yields the protein CASSGASGGNEQYF.

By proportion, this clonotype is medium-sized (0.01 to 0.1%). The genes are TRBV5-6 and TRBJ1-2; no clear D gene. CDR1 is SGHDT, CDR2 YYEEEE, per germline. V lost 4 bases, J lost 6 bases, and 22 bases lay in between. This CDR3 has 16 amino acids. DNA for the CDR3: TGTGCCAGCAGCCGAGGAGCCGTTCGGGGTAGGGATGGCTACACCTTC. This gives the protein CASSRGAVRGRDGYTF.

A note on this clonotype: It is likely a read error, because the conserved phenylalanine at the end of the CDR3 is missing. The chain employs TRBV19 and TRBJ2-1; D unclear. The V and J ends lost 0 bases and 2 bases respectively, with 8 bases between them. CDR1 is LNHDA and CDR2 is SQIVND in the germline V gene (reference sequence). CDR3 size: 15 residues. CDR3 DNA: TGTGCCAGTAGTATAGAGTCCGGAACCTACAATGAGCAGTTCTCC. Residues: CASSIESGTYNEQFS.

This clonotype is medium-sized (0.01 to 0.1%). The V gene is TRBV19, the J gene TRBJ1-1, with unresolved D. From germline, CDR1 is LNHDA and CDR2 SQIVND (reference sequence). V gave up 2 bases and J gave up 2 bases, with 6 bases separating them. The CDR3 consists of 13 residues. CDR3 loop: CASSINSNTEAFF. In nucleotides, the CDR3 is TGTGCCAGTAGTATAAACAGTAACACTGAAGCTTTCTTT.

The sample holds a few counts of this clonotype. The chain is built from TRBV6-5 and TRBJ1-5; possibly TRBD1 for D (5 bases). The V and J ends lost 6 bases and 2 bases respectively, with 17 bases between them. This CDR3 spans 16 amino acids. Germline values: CDR1 MNHEY, CDR2 SVGAGI. CDR3 protein: CASSALGTRGNQPQHF. CDR3 bases: TGTGCCAGCAGCGCCCTGGGGACCAGGGGCAATCAGCCCCAGCATTTT.